These T cell receptor beta chains were read from a single sample in a study of shared clonotypes between healthy human individuals. Clones were sequenced by immunoSEQ multiplex PCR, and TCRdb holds only the in-frame ones, with some missing. The sample contains some 2 million clones, around 96% of which appear only once. The sequenced material came from naive CD8+ T cells sorted from blood. The receptors come from a man between 18 and 35 years old in good health. Each CDR3 is given with its conserved first and last residue.

j_gene,v_gene,CDR3aa
TRBJ1-6,TRBV9,CASSVTLRGPGKSPLHF
TRBJ2-1,TRBV27,CASSPSGGALYNEQFF
TRBJ2-1,TRBV4-1,CASSHQLAGERDEQFF
TRBJ2-5,TRBV6-1,CASSEGLMQETQYF
TRBJ2-2,TRBV4-3,CASSQEGTLLGELFF
TRBJ1-1,TRBV6-5,CASSLLEEGATEAFF
TRBJ2-3,TRBV30,CAWSDGRGTDTQYF
TRBJ2-2,TRBV10-3,CAIRDKNTGELFF
TRBJ2-1,TRBV4-3,CASSQDTSASSYNEQFF
TRBJ2-3,TRBV25-1,CASSEGTSGGPDTQYF
TRBJ2-1,TRBV30,CAWTFGGATYNEQFF
TRBJ2-7,TRBV5-1,CASSLGPGQIYEQYF
TRBJ2-2,TRBV27,CASRKRGADTGELFF
TRBJ2-5,TRBV7-9,CASSPSLRGETQYF
TRBJ2-7,TRBV27,CASSFPSGEQYF
TRBJ1-6,TRBV2,CASRSNRGLNSPLHF
TRBJ1-2,TRBV4-2,CASSQDSPGNYGYTF
TRBJ2-5,TRBV27,CASRNRVGETQYF
TRBJ2-7,TRBV5-1,CASSVESFSYEQYF
TRBJ2-1,TRBV5-4,CASSFGLAGGKEQFF
TRBJ2-5,TRBV2,CASSEVPTGPRETQYF
TRBJ1-2,TRBV19,CASSIDGTGIYGYTF
TRBJ2-7,TRBV6-6,CASSYSPLSGSYEQYF
TRBJ2-1,TRBV4-1,CASSRIDSIQFF